This T cell receptor beta chain was profiled in a study of T cell changes during pregnancy in multiple sclerosis. Only in-frame clones appear in the TCRdb table, and some are missing; sequencing was by immunoSEQ multiplex PCR. The sample has fewer than 70,000 clones; around 94% are singletons. V was pared by 5 bases and J by 3 bases, with 4 bases of the junction left unmatched. Looked up from germline, CDR1 is MNHEY and CDR2 is SMNVEV (reference sequence). The CDR3 covers 15 residues. This sequence was found in a female donor with multiple sclerosis, enrolled in a pregnancy study. Specimen: CD8+ T cells from peripheral blood mononuclear cells, collected in the third trimester of pregnancy. The rearrangement uses TRBV27 and TRBJ2-1; the match to TRBD2 covers 10 bases. CDR3 sequence (DNA): TGTGCCAGCAGTCCGGGGACTAGCGTCTACAATGAGCAGTTCTTC. This encodes CASSPGTSVYNEQFF.